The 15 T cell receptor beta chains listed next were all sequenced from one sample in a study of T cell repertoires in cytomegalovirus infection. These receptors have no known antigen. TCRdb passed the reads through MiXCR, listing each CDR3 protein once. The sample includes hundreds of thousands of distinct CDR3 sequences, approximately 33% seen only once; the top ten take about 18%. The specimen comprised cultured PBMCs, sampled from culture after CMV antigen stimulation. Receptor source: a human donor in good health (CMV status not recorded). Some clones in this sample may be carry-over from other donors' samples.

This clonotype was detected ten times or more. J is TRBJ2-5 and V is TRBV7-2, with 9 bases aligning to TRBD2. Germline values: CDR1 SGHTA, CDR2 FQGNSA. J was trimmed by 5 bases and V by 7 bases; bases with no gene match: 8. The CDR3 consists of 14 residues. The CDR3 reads CASTSGLAWETQYF. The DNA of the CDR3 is TGTGCCAGCACCTCGGGACTAGCCTGGGAGACCCAGTACTTC.

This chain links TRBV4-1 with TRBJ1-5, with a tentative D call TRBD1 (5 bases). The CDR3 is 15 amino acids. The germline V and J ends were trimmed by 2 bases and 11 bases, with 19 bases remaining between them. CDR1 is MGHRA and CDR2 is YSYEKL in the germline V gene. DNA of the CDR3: TGCGCCAGCAGCCAATATTACACCCGGGGCCCGACCCAGCATTTT. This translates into CASSQYYTRGPTQHF.

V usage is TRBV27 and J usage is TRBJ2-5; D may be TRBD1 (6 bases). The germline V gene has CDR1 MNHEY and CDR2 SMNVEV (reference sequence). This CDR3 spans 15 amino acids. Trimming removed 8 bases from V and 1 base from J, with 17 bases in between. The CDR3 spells CASRPSTGPQETQYF. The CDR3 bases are TGTGCCAGCCGACCCTCGACAGGACCCCAAGAGACCCAGTACTTC.

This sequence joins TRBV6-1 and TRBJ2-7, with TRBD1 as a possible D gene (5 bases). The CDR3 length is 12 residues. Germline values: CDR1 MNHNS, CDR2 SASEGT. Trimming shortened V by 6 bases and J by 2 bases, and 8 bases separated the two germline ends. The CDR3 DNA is TGTGCCAGCAGATGGGGCCCCTACGAGCAGTACTTC. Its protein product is CASRWGPYEQYF.

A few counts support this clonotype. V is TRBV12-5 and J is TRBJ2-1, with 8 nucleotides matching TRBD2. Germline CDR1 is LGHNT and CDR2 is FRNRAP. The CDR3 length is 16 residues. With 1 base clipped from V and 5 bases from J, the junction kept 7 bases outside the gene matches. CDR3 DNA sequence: TGTGCTAGTGGTTTGGAACCGGGACTAGGGGACAATGAGCAGTTCTTC. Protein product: CASGLEPGLGDNEQFF.

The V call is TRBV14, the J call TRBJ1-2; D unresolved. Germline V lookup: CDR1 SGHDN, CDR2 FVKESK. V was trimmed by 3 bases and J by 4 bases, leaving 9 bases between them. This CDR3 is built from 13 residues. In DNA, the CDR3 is TGTGCCAGCAGCCACGGGCCCACCTATGGCTACACCTTC. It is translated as CASSHGPTYGYTF.

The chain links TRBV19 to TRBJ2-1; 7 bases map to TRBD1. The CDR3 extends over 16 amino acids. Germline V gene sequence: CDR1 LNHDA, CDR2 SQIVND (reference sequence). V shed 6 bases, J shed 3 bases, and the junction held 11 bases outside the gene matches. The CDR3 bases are TGTGCCAGTAGATCTCTTCTTACAGGGGTCTACAATGAGCAGTTCTTC. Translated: CASRSLLTGVYNEQFF.

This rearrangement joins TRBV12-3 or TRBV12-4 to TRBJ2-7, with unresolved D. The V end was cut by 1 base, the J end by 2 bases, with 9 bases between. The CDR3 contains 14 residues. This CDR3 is CASSLGPEAYEQYF. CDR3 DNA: TGTGCCAGCAGTTTAGGCCCCGAGGCCTACGAGCAGTACTTC.

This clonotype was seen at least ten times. In DNA form, the CDR3 reads TGTGCCAGCAGCTTAAATCGGGTGGACAGGGGGCACTATGGCTACACCTTC. As protein: CASSLNRVDRGHYGYTF. The rearrangement uses TRBV7-2 and TRBJ1-2; 11 bases line up with TRBD1. Germline loops: CDR1 SGHTA, CDR2 FQGNSA. CDR3 length: 17 residues. Germline trimming cut 2 bases from V and 3 bases from J; bases unmatched to any gene: 8.

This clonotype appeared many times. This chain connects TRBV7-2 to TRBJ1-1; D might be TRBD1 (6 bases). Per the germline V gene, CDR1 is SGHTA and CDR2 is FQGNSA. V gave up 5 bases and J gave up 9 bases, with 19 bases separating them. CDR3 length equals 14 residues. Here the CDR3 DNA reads TGTGCCAGCAGCCGAACCCTACAGGGTAGGCAAGCTTTCTTT. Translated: CASSRTLQGRQAFF.

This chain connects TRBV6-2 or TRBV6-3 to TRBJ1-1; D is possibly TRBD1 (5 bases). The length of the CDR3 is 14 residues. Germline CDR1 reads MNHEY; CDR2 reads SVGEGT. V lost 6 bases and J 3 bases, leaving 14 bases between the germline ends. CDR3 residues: CASSFSGTDTEAFF. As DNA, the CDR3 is TGTGCCAGCAGCTTTTCGGGGACGGACACTGAAGCTTTCTTT.

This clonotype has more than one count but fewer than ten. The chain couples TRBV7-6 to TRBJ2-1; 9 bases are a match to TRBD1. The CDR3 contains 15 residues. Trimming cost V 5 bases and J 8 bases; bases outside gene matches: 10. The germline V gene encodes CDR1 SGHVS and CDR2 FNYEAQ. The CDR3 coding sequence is TGTGCCAGCAGCCGAAGACAGGGGGGTTCCTATGAGCAGTTCTTC. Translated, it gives CASSRRQGGSYEQFF.

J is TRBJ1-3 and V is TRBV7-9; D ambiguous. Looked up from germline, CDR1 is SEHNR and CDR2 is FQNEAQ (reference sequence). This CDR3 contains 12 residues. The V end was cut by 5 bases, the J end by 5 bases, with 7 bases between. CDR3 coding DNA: TGTGCCAGCAGCGGGAGAAGAAACACCATATATTTT. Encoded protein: CASSGRRNTIYF.

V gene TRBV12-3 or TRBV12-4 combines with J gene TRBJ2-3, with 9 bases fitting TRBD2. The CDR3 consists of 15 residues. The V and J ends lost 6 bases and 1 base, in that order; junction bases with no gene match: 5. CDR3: CASRPLAGRTDTQYF. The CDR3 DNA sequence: TGTGCCAGCAGACCCCTAGCGGGGCGCACAGATACGCAGTATTTT.

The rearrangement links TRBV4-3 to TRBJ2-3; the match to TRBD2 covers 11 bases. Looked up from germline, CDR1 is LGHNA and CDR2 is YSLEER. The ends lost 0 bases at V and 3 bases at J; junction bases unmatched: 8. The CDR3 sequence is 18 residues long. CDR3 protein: CASSQDATSGSSTDTQYF. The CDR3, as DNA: TGCGCCAGCAGCCAAGATGCAACTAGCGGGAGTAGTACAGATACGCAGTATTTT.